This is a list of T cell receptor beta chains from one sample in a study of blood T cell repertoires in COVID-19. Clones were sequenced by immunoSEQ multiplex PCR, and TCRdb holds only the in-frame ones, with some missing. The data show fewer than 50,000 clones, roughly 91% seen once. Sequenced: peripheral blood. These receptors came from a man aged 45-60 years with active COVID-19. Both conserved end residues are part of each CDR3. D genes are given only for firm matches. The size of a clone is reported for some rows only, either as once, few or many, or as a class for expanded clones.

D	V	J	size	DNA	CDR3
-	TRBV5-4	TRBJ2-7	-	TGTGCCAGCAGCTTGGACTCCGGGAGACGAAACTTC	CASSLDSGRRNF
-	TRBV5-1	TRBJ1-1	-	TGCGCCAGCAGCTCCTTGGGGCGAGACAACACTGAAGCTTTCTTT	CASSSLGRDNTEAFF
TRBD2	TRBV7-8	TRBJ2-5	-	TGTGCCAGCAGCCCCCCGGGCGGGAGGGAGACCCAGTACTTC	CASSPPGGRETQYF
TRBD2	TRBV5-1	TRBJ2-2	-	TGCGCCAGCAGCTCGGGACTAGAGTTCACCGGGGAGCTGTTTTTT	CASSSGLEFTGELFF
-	TRBV6-2/TRBV6-3	TRBJ2-5	-	TGTGCCAGCAGTACCTGGGGGGATGAAGAGACCCAGTACTTC	CASSTWGDEETQYF
TRBD2	TRBV7-2	TRBJ2-5	-	TGTGCCAGCAGCCCCACCCCAAGACTAGCGGGGCAAGAGACCCAGTACTTC	CASSPTPRLAGQETQYF
TRBD1	TRBV6-4	TRBJ1-5	-	TGTGCCAGCAGTACCCGGGACAGGGTTCAGCCCCAGCATTTT	CASSTRDRVQPQHF
-	TRBV19	TRBJ2-3	-	TGTGCCAGTAGTATAGTGCACGGTAGCACAGATACGCAGTATTTT	CASSIVHGSTDTQYF
TRBD1	TRBV5-6	TRBJ1-5	-	TGTGCCAGCAGCTTCCCGGGACAGGGGATCGGGGCCCAGCATTTT	CASSFPGQGIGAQHF
-	TRBV6-5	TRBJ2-7	-	TGTGCCAGCAGAAAGCCCTCCGCGGCAGCCTACGAGCAGTACTTC	CASRKPSAAAYEQYF
TRBD1	TRBV15	TRBJ2-7	once	TGTGCCACCAGCAGAGAGAGAACGGGACAGGGATGGGAGCAGTACTTC	CATSRERTGQGWEQYF
TRBD1	TRBV7-2	TRBJ1-2	-	TGTGCCAGCAGTCTCCACAGGGGGAGCCCTTATGGCTACACCTTC	CASSLHRGSPYGYTF
TRBD1	TRBV13	TRBJ1-1	-	TGTGCCAGCAGCTACACAGGGGGCCCTAATGTTTTCTTT	CASSYTGGPNVFF
TRBD1	TRBV9	TRBJ1-2	-	TGTGCCAGCAGCGTAGGGGGGACAGGCTATGGCTACACCTTC	CASSVGGTGYGYTF
TRBD1	TRBV7-9	TRBJ1-5	-	TGTGCCAGCAGCGTACAGGGGTATCAGCCCCAGCATTTT	CASSVQGYQPQHF
-	TRBV12-3/TRBV12-4	TRBJ1-2	-	TGTGCCAGCAGTTCAGGAAGCGGGTATGGCTACACCTTC	CASSSGSGYGYTF